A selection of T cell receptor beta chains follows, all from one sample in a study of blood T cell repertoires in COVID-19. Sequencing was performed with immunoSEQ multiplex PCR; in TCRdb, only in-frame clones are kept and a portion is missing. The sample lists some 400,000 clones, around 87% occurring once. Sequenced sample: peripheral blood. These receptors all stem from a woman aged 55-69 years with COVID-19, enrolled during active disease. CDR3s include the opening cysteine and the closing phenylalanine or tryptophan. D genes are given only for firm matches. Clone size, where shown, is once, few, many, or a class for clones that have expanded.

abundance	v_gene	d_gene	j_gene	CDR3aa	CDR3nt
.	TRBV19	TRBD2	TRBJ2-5	CASSPSGGAETQYF	TGTGCCAGTAGCCCATCGGGGGGAGCAGAGACCCAGTACTTC
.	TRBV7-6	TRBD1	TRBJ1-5	CASSLDGTADQPQHF	TGTGCCAGCAGCTTAGACGGGACAGCGGATCAGCCCCAGCATTTT
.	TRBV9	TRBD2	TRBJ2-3	CASSVQRGRSDTQYF	TGTGCCAGCAGCGTTCAGCGGGGGAGGTCAGATACGCAGTATTTT
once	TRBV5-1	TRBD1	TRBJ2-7	CASSYGQVYEQYF	TGCGCCAGCAGCTATGGACAGGTCTACGAGCAGTACTTC
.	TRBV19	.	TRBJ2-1	CASRTGGGFHNEQFF	TGTGCCAGTAGGACTGGGGGGGGCTTCCACAATGAGCAGTTCTTC
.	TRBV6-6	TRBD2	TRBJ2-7	CASSYSGEGPNYEQYF	TGTGCCAGCAGTTACTCGGGGGAGGGACCAAACTACGAGCAGTACTTC
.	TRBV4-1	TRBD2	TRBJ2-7	CASSPPGLEFHEQYF	TGCGCCAGCAGCCCGCCGGGACTAGAGTTCCACGAGCAGTACTTC
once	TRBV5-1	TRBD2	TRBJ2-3	CASSYGTTDTQYF	TGCGCCAGCAGCTACGGGACTACGGATACGCAGTATTTT
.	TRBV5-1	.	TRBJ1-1	CASSSGMNTEAFF	TGCGCCAGCAGCTCAGGGATGAACACTGAAGCTTTCTTT
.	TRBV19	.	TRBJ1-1	CASSRDMGTEAFF	TGTGCCAGTAGTAGGGACATGGGGACTGAAGCTTTCTTT
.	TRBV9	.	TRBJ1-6	CASRGGSSYNSPLHF	TGTGCCAGCAGGGGGGGGAGCTCCTATAATTCACCCCTCCACTTT
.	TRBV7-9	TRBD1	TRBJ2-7	CATGTVSYEQYF	TGTGCCACCGGGACAGTTTCCTACGAGCAGTACTTC
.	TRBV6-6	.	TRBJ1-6	CASSQQYSDPPLHF	TGTGCCAGCAGTCAACAGTATTCCGATCCACCCCTCCACTTT
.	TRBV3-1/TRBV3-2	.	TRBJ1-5	CASSQVSAGQPQHF	TGTGCCAGCAGCCAAGTATCGGCGGGTCAGCCCCAGCATTTT
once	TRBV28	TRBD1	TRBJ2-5	CASSYGTVQEETQYF	TGTGCCAGCAGTTACGGGACAGTCCAAGAAGAGACCCAGTACTTC
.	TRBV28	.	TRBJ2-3	CASSSRADTQYF	TGTGCCAGCTCATCTCGGGCAGATACGCAGTATTTT
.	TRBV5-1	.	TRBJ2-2	CASSLFQNTGELFF	TGCGCCAGCAGCTTGTTTCAAAACACCGGGGAGCTGTTTTTT
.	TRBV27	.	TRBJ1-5	CASSSQGHQPQHF	TGTGCCAGCAGTTCGCAGGGGCATCAGCCCCAGCATTTT
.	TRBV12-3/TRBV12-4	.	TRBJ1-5	CASSRREDQPQHF	TGTGCCAGCAGTCGCAGGGAAGATCAGCCCCAGCATTTT
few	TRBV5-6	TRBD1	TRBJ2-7	CASSVGQAREQYF	TGTGCCAGCAGCGTTGGACAGGCACGCGAGCAGTACTTC
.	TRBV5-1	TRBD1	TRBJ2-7	CASSYQGAGYEQYF	TGCGCCAGCAGCTACCAGGGGGCAGGCTACGAGCAGTACTTC
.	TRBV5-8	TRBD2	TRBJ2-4	CASSQPGLADSRNIQYF	TGTGCCAGCAGCCAACCGGGACTAGCGGACTCCCGGAACATTCAGTACTTC